This paragraph reports one T cell receptor (beta chain). Its antigen remains unidentified. Across several immunoSEQ plates, the genomic DNA of each subset was split evenly. About 32,000 T cell genomes (about 0.3 ug DNA) went into each PBMC replicate. Spread over ten immunoSEQ deep assay plates, unsorted PBMC DNA underwent sequencing. The assay was immunoSEQ multiplex PCR, and TCRdb's table has in-frame clones only and misses some. The profile covers about 490,000 clones, with around 78% appearing a single time and 10% to 15% taken by the ten largest. This CDR3 spans 16 amino acids. The V gene end was trimmed by 3 bases and the J gene end by 8 bases; junction bases not matched to a gene: 6. The V gene's germline CDR1 is SGHDN and CDR2 FVKESK. These data belong to a study of shared clonotypes between healthy human individuals. The study, taken as a whole, reports: Sampling involved blood alone; tissue repertoires likely differ.

The sample comprised PBMCs. The sequence came from a woman aged 40 to 49 in good health. Some clones in this sample may be carry-over from other donors' samples. The rearrangement uses TRBV14 and TRBJ2-1; TRBD2 matches at 14 bases. CDR3 bases: TGTGCCAGCAGCCAGTCGACTAGCGGGAGGGGGTATGAGCAGTTCTTC. Translation gives CASSQSTSGRGYEQFF.